Listed below are T cell receptor beta chains from one sample, sequenced in a study of OX40 agonist ivuxolimab in advanced cancers. The method was immunoSEQ multiplex PCR; TCRdb's version includes in-frame clones alone and lacks a portion of them. The repertoire holds tens of thousands of clones, with around nine tenths as singletons. The specimen comprised CD4+ or CD8+ T cells sorted from blood, sampled in a trial of the OX40 agonist ivuxolimab. These receptors were collected from an adult with an advanced solid tumor such as melanoma, head and neck, liver or kidney cancer. Each CDR3 is given with its conserved first and last residue. Each record gives: CDR3 protein, V gene, D gene. A D gene is named only where the DNA matches it firmly.

CASSSQGARGYTF,TRBV5-4,TRBD1
CASSSGATIYF,TRBV7-2,NA
CASGQDIATVNTIYF,TRBV4-1,NA
CASRLQVTGNDTEAFF,TRBV6-8,NA
CASSAAGQINEKLFF,TRBV2,TRBD1
CASSRDRPYEQYF,TRBV7-2,TRBD1
CASSKSPGLDNSPLHF,TRBV6-6,NA
CAWSPGNGEKLFF,TRBV30,NA
CASRQKNIQYF,TRBV6-1,NA
CASSSGLGPSFSNTGELFF,TRBV5-1,NA
CATSRDSGAARETQYF,TRBV15,NA
CASSLDRVLSYEQYF,TRBV7-6,NA
CASSTGTGGVSNQPQHF,TRBV2,TRBD1
CASRGDRGHNEQFF,TRBV6-6,NA
CASSAERSETQYF,TRBV6-4,NA
CASRGTGLAKNIQYF,TRBV6-5,NA
CASSEATVGYEQYF,TRBV6-1,NA
CASSTGGRTEAFF,TRBV18,NA
CASSRQNTGELFF,TRBV7-3,NA
CASTSAQGVPGYGYTF,TRBV7-6,TRBD1
CSTGTQQETQYF,TRBV29-1,NA
CASSPPDRGAGSPLHF,TRBV18,TRBD1
CATSRDSGSGNTIYF,TRBV15,NA
CASSYSGIGGGYTF,TRBV6-6,NA
CASSSKTNTGELFF,TRBV5-1,NA
CASSGRWGAGAKNIQYF,TRBV5-1,NA
CASSQGQGWYYGYTF,TRBV7-8,TRBD1
CASRTKGGEEQYF,TRBV5-4,NA
CASSRGFSSPLHF,TRBV14,NA
CASSVVGTVNVYNEQFF,TRBV9,TRBD1
CASSDGTSGLRTDTQYF,TRBV10-2,TRBD2
CASSLVGDTGELFF,TRBV7-3,NA
CASIARQYNQPQHF,TRBV28,NA
CASSTTGGFGTGELFF,TRBV19,TRBD1
CASSPRHNSNQPQHF,TRBV18,NA
CASSPEADQPQHF,TRBV19,NA
CASSSTPGTGGYEQYF,TRBV7-9,TRBD1
CASSYSRDSSYEQYF,TRBV6-5,TRBD1
CASSLESSLYEQYF,TRBV11-2,NA
CAWSVGIESTEAFF,TRBV30,NA
CASSLPPDPSGIYNEQFF,TRBV13,TRBD2
CASSTLRNEKLFF,TRBV7-8,NA
CASRQIRLGVTEAFF,TRBV27,NA
CASSQEAGTSGRMAKNIQYF,TRBV4-1,TRBD2
CASSPIGTPWQFF,TRBV11-2,NA
CASSPWLAGGSYEQYF,TRBV18,TRBD2
CASSDIGGRQPQHF,TRBV2,TRBD1
CASRQGGNSEQYF,TRBV6-5,TRBD1
CASSLRDRGYEQYF,TRBV7-8,TRBD1
CASSQQQETQYF,TRBV7-7,NA
CASSVAGGRTDTQYF,TRBV25-1,TRBD2